Sequencing of this T cell receptor beta chain was carried out in a study of radiotherapy plus CTLA-4 blockade in lung cancer (dated by TCRdb to the late 2010s). Study-wide context: Objective responses occurred in 18% of enrolled patients, and over 30% achieved disease control. Beyond this particular receptor, the publication reports: Early dynamic changes in blood T cell clones, together with increased serum interferon-beta after radiation, were reported as the strongest predictors of response. After treatment with radiotherapy and ipilimumab, TCR clones that originated in tumors expanded in peripheral blood.

In this study, focal radiation therapy paired with CTLA-4 blockade (ipilimumab) was tested in patients who had chemo-refractory metastatic non-small-cell lung cancer. The library was prepared using the immunoSEQ multiplex PCR assay. As stored in TCRdb, this immuneACCESS dataset retains in-frame rearrangements with V and J assigned. A fraction of the clones does not appear; measured against another copy, unresolved V genes explain less than half of the discrepancy, and the remainder lacks a known reason. The table for this sample lists 30,000 to 35,000 clones; 70% to 90% of them were counted only once. The ten biggest clones cover approximately 25% of the sample. This clone was recorded once. What this receptor recognizes is not known. Within one base of it there is no much larger clone, and no base qualities were kept. The specimen comprised peripheral blood, sampled from a patient treated with radiotherapy plus ipilimumab. The TCR comes from a human donor with non-small cell lung cancer that progressed on radiotherapy plus ipilimumab.

For the CDR3, the sequence is CASSLAVGWRGATDTQYF. The sequence in DNA is TGTGCCAGCAGCTTAGCGGTTGGGTGGCGGGGGGCCACAGATACGCAGTATTTT. This receptor chain uses TRBV7-2 and TRBJ2-3, and 8 junctional nucleotides match TRBD2. From V the trimming removes 0 bases and from J it removes 2 bases, while the gene matches leave 10 bases of the junction unaccounted for. Spanning cysteine to phenylalanine, the CDR3 consists of 18 amino acids. Only the CDR3 DNA is retained, 54 bases long and in frame from the first base. Taken from the germline V gene, the CDR1 and CDR2 loops are SGHTA and FQGNSA.